A single sample gave rise to the 15 T cell receptor beta chains below, sequenced in a study of cytomegalovirus exposure and HLA in healthy donors. PCR employed 60 Vbeta and 13 Jbeta primers. Profiling relied on immunoSEQ multiplex PCR, and the TCRdb table lists in-frame clones only, not all of them. The sample has 150,000 or so clones; around 80% are singletons. Specimen: PBMCs. These receptors all stem from a man aged 18 to 30 in good health and CMV-seronegative.

This chain uses TRBV7-2 with TRBJ2-7; TRBD1 agrees at 7 bases. Germline trimming cut 2 bases from V and 4 bases from J; bases unmatched to any gene: 5. The CDR3 covers 14 residues. Germline loops: CDR1 SGHTA, CDR2 FQGNSA. CDR3 residues: CASSLRQGLYEQYF. The CDR3 bases are TGTGCCAGCAGCTTAAGACAGGGCTTATACGAGCAGTACTTC.

The chain is built from TRBV6-1 and TRBJ2-3, with D maybe TRBD2 (6 bases). Trimming left V 7 bases short and J 1 base short, with 12 bases between. This CDR3 spans 14 amino acids. Germline CDR1 reads MNHNS; CDR2 reads SASEGT. In nucleotides, the CDR3 is TGTGCCAGCACGGAGCGGGCGGGCACAGATACGCAGTATTTT. Translation gives CASTERAGTDTQYF.

V and J are TRBV11-2 and TRBJ2-3; 11 bases align to TRBD2. CDR1 is SGHAT, CDR2 FQNNGV, per germline. This CDR3 contains 16 residues. V trimming: 1 base; J trimming: 3 bases; junction bases outside the gene matches: 3. In DNA form, the CDR3 reads TGTGCCAGCAGCTTAGGCCTAGCGGGAGGAACAGATACGCAGTATTTT. Protein sequence: CASSLGLAGGTDTQYF.

The V and J genes are TRBV11-2 and TRBJ2-7; D remains ambiguous. Trimming took 5 bases from V and 2 from J, leaving 7 bases between them. This CDR3 contains 12 residues. The germline V gene encodes CDR1 SGHAT and CDR2 FQNNGV. The CDR3 DNA reads as TGTGCCAGCAGCCTGGCCACCTACGAGCAGTACTTC. It encodes CASSLATYEQYF.

The chain couples TRBV9 to TRBJ2-1; a possible D gene is TRBD2 (6 bases). The CDR3 contains 16 residues. Trimming took 4 bases from V and 3 from J, leaving 17 bases between them. Germline V CDR1 and CDR2: SGDLS, YYNGEE. The CDR3 spells CASSTPGRGRYNEQFF. The CDR3 nucleotides are TGTGCCAGCAGCACCCCTGGGCGGGGCCGCTACAATGAGCAGTTCTTC.

The rearrangement links TRBV6-1 to TRBJ1-5; D is unresolved. Per the germline V gene, CDR1 is MNHNS and CDR2 is SASEGT. The CDR3 totals 15 residues. V was trimmed by 4 bases and J by 2 bases, leaving 12 bases between them. This CDR3 reads CASSAEGGGNQPQHF. In DNA, the CDR3 is TGTGCCAGCAGTGCCGAGGGTGGAGGCAATCAGCCCCAGCATTTT.

This sequence joins TRBV5-5 and TRBJ2-1; a weak D match, TRBD2 (6 bases). Germline V CDR1 and CDR2: SGHKS, YYEKEE (reference sequence). Trimming pared 4 bases from V and 8 bases from J, leaving 19 bases between. The CDR3 spans 15 residues. DNA of the CDR3: TGTGCCAGCAGCCTCCCCAAGACTAGTAGTTATGAGCAGTTCTTC. Translating gives CASSLPKTSSYEQFF.

The chain carries TRBV7-3 and TRBJ2-1; 8 nucleotides line up with TRBD2. Germline CDR1 and CDR2: SGHTA and FQGTGA. This CDR3 contains 17 residues. V was pared by 0 bases and J by 2 bases, with 6 bases of the junction left unmatched. CDR3 sequence reads: CASSLTRGSGTYNEQFF. CDR3 DNA sequence: TGTGCCAGCAGCTTAACGCGGGGTAGCGGGACCTACAATGAGCAGTTCTTC.

The gene calls are TRBV7-9 and TRBJ2-1; 8 bases are shared with TRBD2. The CDR3 covers 16 residues. The junction had 10 bases not matched to a gene; V was cut back by 5 bases and J by 4 bases. The germline gives CDR1 SEHNR, CDR2 FQNEAQ (reference sequence). CDR3 bases: TGTGCCAGCAGCCACGGCGAGACTAGCGCATACAATGAGCAGTTCTTC. It encodes CASSHGETSAYNEQFF.

The chain is built from TRBV5-6 and TRBJ2-7, with D perhaps TRBD2 (6 bases). Germline CDR1 is SGHDT and CDR2 is YYEEEE. Trimming pared 4 bases from V and 3 bases from J, leaving 14 bases between. The CDR3 contains 14 residues. The CDR3 reads CASSGGAIGYEQYF. The CDR3 DNA reads as TGTGCCAGCAGCGGAGGGGCCATCGGCTACGAGCAGTACTTC.

This chain connects TRBV28 to TRBJ2-7, with D possibly matching TRBD1 (6 bases). This CDR3 has 12 residues. Germline V CDR1 and CDR2: MDHEN, SYDVKM. Trimming took 6 bases from V and 4 from J, leaving 10 bases between them. The CDR3 protein is CASRQTGYEQYF. The CDR3 DNA reads as TGTGCCAGCAGGCAGACAGGTTACGAGCAGTACTTC.

The chain employs TRBV28 and TRBJ2-2; weak D call: TRBD2 (6 bases). This CDR3 region has 15 residues. Germline V CDR1 and CDR2: MDHEN, SYDVKM. V lost 6 bases and J lost 3, with 14 bases in between. CDR3 residues: CASSLGGVDTGELFF. The DNA for the CDR3 is TGTGCCAGCAGCCTAGGCGGGGTGGACACCGGGGAGCTGTTTTTT.

The chain employs TRBV21-1 and TRBJ2-1; the table calls TRBD2, which could not be checked here. TRBV21-1 is a listed pseudogene. The CDR3 contains 19 residues. CDR3 region: CASIPLKAAGARGYNEQFF. CDR3 sequence (DNA): TGTGCCAGCATCCCTTTAAAGGCGGCGGGCGCCCGGGGCTACAATGAGCAGTTCTTC.

J is TRBJ2-7 and V is TRBV25-1; 11 positions agree with TRBD2. This CDR3 spans 14 amino acids. CDR1 MGHDK and CDR2 SYGVNS come from the germline V gene. With 4 bases clipped from V and 5 bases from J, the junction kept 4 bases outside the gene matches. The CDR3 DNA reads as TGTGCCAGCAGTGTAGCGGGAGGGGGGGACGAGCAGTACTTC. Translation: CASSVAGGGDEQYF.

V and J are TRBV2 and TRBJ1-4; D may be TRBD1 (6 bases). Germline V CDR1 and CDR2: SNHLY, FYNNEI. V was cut by 6 bases and J by 3 bases, with 14 bases left in between. The CDR3 extends over 15 amino acids. CDR3 sequence: CASSPGVRANEKLFF. The CDR3 bases are TGTGCCAGCAGCCCAGGGGTGAGAGCTAATGAAAAACTGTTTTTT.